These T cell receptor beta chains were read from a single sample in a study of response to subunit inactivated influenza vaccine. TCRdb re-analysed the RT-PCR reads in MiXCR, keeping a single row per CDR3 protein. The sample yields about 190,000 distinct CDR3 sequences, around an eighth seen once. The input for sequencing was CD8+ T cells sorted from PBMCs, taken roughly 5 days after vaccination. These receptors originate from a man between 50 and 59 years old who received an inactivated influenza vaccine. Each CDR3 is given with its conserved first and last residue. D genes are given only for firm matches. A clone size is listed for some rows: how often the clone was seen (once, few, many), or a class if it is expanded.

cdr3_nt cdr3_aa clone_size j_call d_call v_call
TGCGCCAGCTCCCGGACTAGCGGGAGGGAGAGGCAAGAGACCCAGTACTTC CASSRTSGRERQETQYF . TRBJ2-5 TRBD2 TRBV5-1
TGTGCCAGCAGTTACTGGGTTAGCGGGGGGGGAAGCTCCTACAATGAGCAGTTCTTC CASSYWVSGGGSSYNEQFF . TRBJ2-1 TRBD2 TRBV6-2/TRBV6-3
TGTGCCAGCACCCTCGACTTACTCAATGAGCAGTTCTTC CASTLDLLNEQFF . TRBJ2-1 . TRBV28
TGTGCCAGCAGCCAAGAAGTAGGCACAGATACGCAGTATTTT CASSQEVGTDTQYF many TRBJ2-3 . TRBV4-2
TGTGCCAGCAGCTTGACAGGGACAGGGAGCGAGCAGTACTTC CASSLTGTGSEQYF once TRBJ2-7 TRBD1 TRBV7-3
TGTGCCAGCAGCTACCTACGACAGGGAGGCACTGAAGCTTTCTTT CASSYLRQGGTEAFF few TRBJ1-1 TRBD1 TRBV11-2
TGTGCCAGCAGACCACTAGCGGGAGACGGGACAGATACGCAGTATTTT CASRPLAGDGTDTQYF . TRBJ2-3 TRBD2 TRBV27
TGTGCCAGCAGTCATATTGCTGGGTCAGATACGCAGTATTTT CASSHIAGSDTQYF . TRBJ2-3 . TRBV27
TGCAGCGTTGGGGGTGGACCGTACCAAGAGACCCAGTACTTC CSVGGGPYQETQYF . TRBJ2-5 . TRBV29-1
TGTGCCAGCAGTTACGGGGCTTTCTACGAGCAGTACTTC CASSYGAFYEQYF . TRBJ2-7 . TRBV6-2/TRBV6-3
TGCGCCAGCAGCCAGAGACAGGGCCTTGAACCCGTCTTTAATGAGCAGTTCTTC CASSQRQGLEPVFNEQFF . TRBJ2-1 TRBD1 TRBV4-1
TGTGCCAGCAGTTACTCGGTGAACACCGGGGAGCTGTTTTTT CASSYSVNTGELFF few TRBJ2-2 . TRBV6-5
TGTGCCATCAGGGGAACCGGCAGCTCCTACGAGCAGTACTTC CAIRGTGSSYEQYF few TRBJ2-7 . TRBV10-3
TGTGCCAGCAGTTTTGGTACTAGCGGGACCTACAATGAGCAGTTCTTC CASSFGTSGTYNEQFF few TRBJ2-1 TRBD2 TRBV12-3/TRBV12-4
TGCAGTACCCGGGGGGTCTACGAGCAGTACTTC CSTRGVYEQYF few TRBJ2-7 TRBD2 TRBV20-1
TGTGCCAGCAGCTTGCCAGCGGGGATATCCTACGAGCAGTACTTC CASSLPAGISYEQYF . TRBJ2-7 TRBD2 TRBV11-2
TGTGCCAGCAGCTTTGGACCGCCTACGCAGCAGTACTTC CASSFGPPTQQYF many TRBJ2-7 . TRBV5-6
TGCAGCGATGGACTGTATACTGAAGCTTTCTTT CSDGLYTEAFF few TRBJ1-1 . TRBV29-1
TGTGCCAGCAGCCAAGCGGGCGCGAAAGAGACCCAGTACTTC CASSQAGAKETQYF few TRBJ2-5 . TRBV9
TGTGCCAGCAGCTTGCTGGGGGTCTGGACTGAAGCTTTCTTT CASSLLGVWTEAFF many TRBJ1-1 . TRBV11-2
TGTGCCAGCCGGGGGAATCAGCCCCAGCATTTT CASRGNQPQHF . TRBJ1-5 . TRBV19
TGTGCCAGCAGTACAGGGGGAGTTAATGGCTACACCTTC CASSTGGVNGYTF . TRBJ1-2 TRBD1 TRBV28
TGTGCCAGCAGTTACAGGGGCTACACCGGGGAGCTGTTTTTT CASSYRGYTGELFF . TRBJ2-2 TRBD1 TRBV7-8
TGTGCCAGCAGCCCTGGTCTTGAGGGACTAGCGGGAGGATCCTACAATGAGCAGTTCTTC CASSPGLEGLAGGSYNEQFF many TRBJ2-1 TRBD2 TRBV14
TGTGCCAGCAGCCAACTAGCGGGAGGTGCCGGGGAGCTGTTTTTT CASSQLAGGAGELFF . TRBJ2-2 TRBD2 TRBV7-3
TGTGCCAGCAGTAATGGACTAGCGGACGATGAGCAGTTCTTC CASSNGLADDEQFF . TRBJ2-1 TRBD2 TRBV28
TGTGCCAGCAGTCCACTTAGCGGGAGCCTCGGGGAGCAGTTCTTC CASSPLSGSLGEQFF . TRBJ2-1 TRBD2 TRBV2
TGTGCCAGCAGTTTAGGGTACAGGCCTGGCGAGCAGTACTTC CASSLGYRPGEQYF few TRBJ2-7 . TRBV12-3/TRBV12-4
TGCAGTGCTAGAGATTTAACTAGCGGGAGCGCCTACGAGCAGTACTTC CSARDLTSGSAYEQYF . TRBJ2-7 TRBD2 TRBV20-1
TGCGCCAGCAGCTTGGCTTCTCGCCAGATGGACGAGCAGTACTTC CASSLASRQMDEQYF few TRBJ2-7 . TRBV5-1
TGTGCCAGCAGCATACGGACAGGGGGGAGCACTGAAGCTTTCTTT CASSIRTGGSTEAFF . TRBJ1-1 TRBD1 TRBV7-2
TGTGCCAGCAGTTTGGTGACCGGGAGTGGGGGCTACACCTTC CASSLVTGSGGYTF few TRBJ1-2 . TRBV12-3/TRBV12-4
TGTGCCAGCAGTTTATCGAACTACAGGGGGAATGAGCAGTTCTTC CASSLSNYRGNEQFF . TRBJ2-1 TRBD1 TRBV27
TGTGCCAGCTTACAGGGGAACACAGATACGCAGTATTTT CASLQGNTDTQYF . TRBJ2-3 TRBD1 TRBV2
TGCAGCACCGGGACTTCCCCATTTGCCGTGGAGACCCAGTACTTC CSTGTSPFAVETQYF . TRBJ2-5 . TRBV29-1
TGTGCCAGCAGCTCAGGGAACTACGAGCAGTACTTC CASSSGNYEQYF few TRBJ2-7 . TRBV7-9
TGCGCCAGCAGCCAAGGGGGCAATGAGCAGTTCTTC CASSQGGNEQFF many TRBJ2-1 . TRBV4-3
TGTGCCAGCAGCTTAGCTGGACACGAGCAGTACTTC CASSLAGHEQYF . TRBJ2-7 . TRBV7-8
TGTGCCAGCAGCCCGAGGCGTGTGAACACTGAAGCTTTCTTT CASSPRRVNTEAFF few TRBJ1-1 . TRBV6-1
TGCGCCAGCAGCCAAGAATGGGCGGAGGGTCTGTACGAGCAGTACTTC CASSQEWAEGLYEQYF few TRBJ2-7 . TRBV4-3
TGTGCCAGCAGTTACGGGACAGGGACCCTTAGCAATCAGCCCCAGCATTTT CASSYGTGTLSNQPQHF few TRBJ1-5 TRBD1 TRBV6-5
TGTGCCATCAGCGAGACCCCAGCGGGAGGGCCTCGCAATGAGCAGTTCTTC CAISETPAGGPRNEQFF many TRBJ2-1 TRBD2 TRBV10-3
TGTGCCAGTCAGGGTGGCAAAAACATTCAGTACTTC CASQGGKNIQYF . TRBJ2-4 . TRBV5-6
TGTGCCAGCAATCCCCCCGGGCTAGCGGGTGAGCAGTTCTTC CASNPPGLAGEQFF . TRBJ2-1 TRBD2 TRBV6-2/TRBV6-3
TGTGCCTCAACGGCGGGACAGGGGACCTACGAGCAGTACTTC CASTAGQGTYEQYF . TRBJ2-7 TRBD1 TRBV27
TGTGCCAGCAGTGAAGGCGGGGGGTCCTTCAGCACAGATACGCAGTATTTT CASSEGGGSFSTDTQYF few TRBJ2-3 TRBD2 TRBV2
TGTGCCAGCAGGGGCTGGCGGGGGGCCGTCGCAGATACGCAGTATTTT CASRGWRGAVADTQYF . TRBJ2-3 TRBD2 TRBV28
TGTGCCAGCAGCGTAGTTCCAGGGAACACTGAAGCTTTCTTT CASSVVPGNTEAFF . TRBJ1-1 . TRBV9
TGTGCCACCAGTGATTTAGGAGTTAATGAGCAGTTCTTC CATSDLGVNEQFF . TRBJ2-1 . TRBV24-1
TGCAGTGCTAAATCAGCGGGCTCCTACAATGAGCAGTTCTTC CSAKSAGSYNEQFF . TRBJ2-1 . TRBV20-1
TGCAGCGCTGAAGAGCAGGATAACTATGGCTACACCTTC CSAEEQDNYGYTF . TRBJ1-2 . TRBV29-1
TGCGCCAGCAGCCAAGGGACTAGCGTGACAGATACGCAGTATTTT CASSQGTSVTDTQYF few TRBJ2-3 TRBD2 TRBV4-3
TGTGCCAGCAGCTCGGGGCTCAATCAGCCCCAGCATTTT CASSSGLNQPQHF few TRBJ1-5 . TRBV7-9